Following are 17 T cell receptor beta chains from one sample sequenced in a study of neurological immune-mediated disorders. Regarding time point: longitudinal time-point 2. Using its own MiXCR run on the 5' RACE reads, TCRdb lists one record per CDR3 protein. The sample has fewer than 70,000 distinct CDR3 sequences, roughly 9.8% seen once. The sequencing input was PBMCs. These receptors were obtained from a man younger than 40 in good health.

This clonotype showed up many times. This CDR3 is CASRLSQVGGEQYF. The CDR3 DNA reads as TGCGCCAGCAGGCTCTCTCAGGTCGGGGGGGAGCAGTACTTC. The rearrangement uses TRBV5-1 and TRBJ2-7; 7 bases line up with TRBD2. CDR1 and CDR2 (germline): SGHRS, YFSETQ. The CDR3 contains 14 residues. V trimming: 5 bases; J trimming: 7 bases; junction bases outside the gene matches: 12. The complete variable domain, with remaining parts taken from reference TRBV5-1 and TRBJ2-7, reads KAGVTQTPRYLIKTRGQQVTLSCSPISGHRSVSWYQQTPGQGLQFLFEYFSETQRNKGNFPGRFSGRQFSNSRSEMNVSTLELGDSALYLCASRLSQVGGEQYFGPGTRLTVT.

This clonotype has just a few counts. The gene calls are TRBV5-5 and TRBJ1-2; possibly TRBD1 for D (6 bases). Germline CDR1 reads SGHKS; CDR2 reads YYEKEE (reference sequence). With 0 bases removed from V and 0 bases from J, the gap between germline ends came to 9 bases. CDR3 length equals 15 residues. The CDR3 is CASSLGQAANYGYTF. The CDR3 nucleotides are TGTGCCAGCAGCTTGGGACAGGCCGCTAACTATGGCTACACCTTC.

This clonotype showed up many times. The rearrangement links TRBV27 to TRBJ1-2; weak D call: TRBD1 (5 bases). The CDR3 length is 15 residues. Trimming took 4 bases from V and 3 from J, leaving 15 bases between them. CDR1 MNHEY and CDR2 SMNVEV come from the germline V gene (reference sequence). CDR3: CASSSATGTDYGYTF. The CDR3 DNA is TGTGCCAGCAGTTCCGCCACCGGGACGGACTATGGCTACACCTTC.

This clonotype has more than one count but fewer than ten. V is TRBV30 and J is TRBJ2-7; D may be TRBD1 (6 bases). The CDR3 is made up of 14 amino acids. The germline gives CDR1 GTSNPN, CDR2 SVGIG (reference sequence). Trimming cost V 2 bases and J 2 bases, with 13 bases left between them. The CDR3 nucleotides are TGTGCCTGGAGTCCCTTGTCAGGGGCCTACGAGCAGTACTTC. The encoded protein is CAWSPLSGAYEQYF.

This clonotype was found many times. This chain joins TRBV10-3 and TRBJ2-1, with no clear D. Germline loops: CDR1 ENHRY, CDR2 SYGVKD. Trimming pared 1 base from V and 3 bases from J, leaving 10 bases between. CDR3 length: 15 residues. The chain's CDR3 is CAISELADIYNEQFF. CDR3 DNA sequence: TGTGCCATCAGTGAGTTGGCGGATATCTACAATGAGCAGTTCTTC.

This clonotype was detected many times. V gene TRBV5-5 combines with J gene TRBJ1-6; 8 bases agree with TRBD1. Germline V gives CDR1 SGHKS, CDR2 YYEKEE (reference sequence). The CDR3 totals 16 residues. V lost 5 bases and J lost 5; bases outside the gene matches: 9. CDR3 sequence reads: CASRPKGQGDNSPLHF. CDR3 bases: TGTGCCAGCAGACCAAAAGGACAGGGCGATAATTCACCCCTCCACTTT.

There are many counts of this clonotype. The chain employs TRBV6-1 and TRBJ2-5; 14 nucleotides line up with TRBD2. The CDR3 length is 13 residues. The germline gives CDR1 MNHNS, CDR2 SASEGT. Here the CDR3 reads CFSGLAGVETQYF. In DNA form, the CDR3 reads TGTTTCTCGGGACTAGCGGGAGTGGAGACCCAGTACTTC.

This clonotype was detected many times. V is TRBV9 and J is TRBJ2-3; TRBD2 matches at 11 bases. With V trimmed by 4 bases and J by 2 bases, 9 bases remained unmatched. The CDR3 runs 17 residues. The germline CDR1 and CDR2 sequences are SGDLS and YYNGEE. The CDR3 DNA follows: TGTGCCAGCAGCCTCGATAGCGGGAGGGCCATCACAGATACGCAGTATTTT. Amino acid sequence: CASSLDSGRAITDTQYF.

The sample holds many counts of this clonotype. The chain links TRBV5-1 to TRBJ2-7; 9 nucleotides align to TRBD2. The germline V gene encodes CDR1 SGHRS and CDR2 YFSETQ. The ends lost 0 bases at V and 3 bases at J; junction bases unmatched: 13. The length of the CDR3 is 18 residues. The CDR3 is CASSLAADSGSYNYEQYF. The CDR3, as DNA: TGCGCCAGCAGCTTGGCGGCTGATAGCGGGAGCTATAACTACGAGCAGTACTTC.

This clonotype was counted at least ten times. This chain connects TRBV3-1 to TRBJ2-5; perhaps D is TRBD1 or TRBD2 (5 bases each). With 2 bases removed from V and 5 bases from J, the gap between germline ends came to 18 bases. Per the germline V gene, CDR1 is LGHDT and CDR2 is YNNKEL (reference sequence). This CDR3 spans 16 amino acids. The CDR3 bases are TGTGCCAGCAGCCAACCTTTTACCGGGACCTCCGAGACCCAGTACTTC. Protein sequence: CASSQPFTGTSETQYF.

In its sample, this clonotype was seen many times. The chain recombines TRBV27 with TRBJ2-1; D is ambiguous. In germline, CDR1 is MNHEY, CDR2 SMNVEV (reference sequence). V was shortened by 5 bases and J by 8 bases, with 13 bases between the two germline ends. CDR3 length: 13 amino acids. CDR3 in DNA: TGTGCCAGCAGTCAATACCACGTCGATGAGCAGTTCTTC. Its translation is CASSQYHVDEQFF.

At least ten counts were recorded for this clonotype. The DNA of the CDR3 is TGTGCCAGCAGTTACTCGAGTACGGGGACCCGAATGAACACTGAAGCTTTCTTT. Amino acid sequence: CASSYSSTGTRMNTEAFF. The V gene is TRBV6-6, the J gene TRBJ1-1; D perhaps matches TRBD1 (5 bases). The CDR3 sequence is 18 residues long. From germline, CDR1 is MNHNY and CDR2 SVGAGI (reference sequence). Trimming left V 0 bases short and J 0 bases short, with 17 bases between.

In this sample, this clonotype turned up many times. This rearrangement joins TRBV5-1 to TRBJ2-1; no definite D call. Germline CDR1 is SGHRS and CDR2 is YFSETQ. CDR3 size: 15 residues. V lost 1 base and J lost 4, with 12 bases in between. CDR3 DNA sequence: TGCGCCAGCAGCTTGATGGCTGAGGCGTACAATGAGCAGTTCTTC. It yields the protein CASSLMAEAYNEQFF.

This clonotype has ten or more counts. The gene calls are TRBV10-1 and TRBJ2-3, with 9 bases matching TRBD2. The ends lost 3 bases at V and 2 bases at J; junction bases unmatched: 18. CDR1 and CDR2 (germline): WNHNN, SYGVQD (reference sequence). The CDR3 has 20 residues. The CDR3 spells CASSDLRLSGGRAPTDTQYF. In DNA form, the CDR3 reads TGCGCCAGCAGTGATCTCCGTCTATCGGGCGGGAGGGCCCCCACAGATACGCAGTATTTT.

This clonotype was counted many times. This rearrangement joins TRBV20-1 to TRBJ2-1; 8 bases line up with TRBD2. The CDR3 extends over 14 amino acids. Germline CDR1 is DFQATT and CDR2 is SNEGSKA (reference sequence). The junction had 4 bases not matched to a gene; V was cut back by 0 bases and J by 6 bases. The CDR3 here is CSARDRGTSNEQFF. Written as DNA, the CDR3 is TGCAGTGCTAGAGATCGCGGGACTAGCAATGAGCAGTTCTTC.

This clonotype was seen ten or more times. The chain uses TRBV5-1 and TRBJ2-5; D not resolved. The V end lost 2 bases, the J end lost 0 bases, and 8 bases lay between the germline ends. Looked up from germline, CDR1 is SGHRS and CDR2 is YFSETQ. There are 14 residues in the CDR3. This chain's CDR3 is CASSLLGDQETQYF. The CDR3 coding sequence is TGCGCCAGCAGCTTACTGGGCGACCAAGAGACCCAGTACTTC. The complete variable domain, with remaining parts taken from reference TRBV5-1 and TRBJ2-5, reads KAGVTQTPRYLIKTRGQQVTLSCSPISGHRSVSWYQQTPGQGLQFLFEYFSETQRNKGNFPGRFSGRQFSNSRSEMNVSTLELGDSALYLCASSLLGDQETQYFGPGTRLLVL.

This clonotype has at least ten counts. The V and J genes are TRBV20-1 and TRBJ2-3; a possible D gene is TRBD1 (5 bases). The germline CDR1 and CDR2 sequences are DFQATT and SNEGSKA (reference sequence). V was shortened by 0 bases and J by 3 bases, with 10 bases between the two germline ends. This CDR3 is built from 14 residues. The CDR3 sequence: CSARDGAATDTQYF. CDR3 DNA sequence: TGCAGTGCTAGAGATGGGGCGGCAACAGATACGCAGTATTTT.